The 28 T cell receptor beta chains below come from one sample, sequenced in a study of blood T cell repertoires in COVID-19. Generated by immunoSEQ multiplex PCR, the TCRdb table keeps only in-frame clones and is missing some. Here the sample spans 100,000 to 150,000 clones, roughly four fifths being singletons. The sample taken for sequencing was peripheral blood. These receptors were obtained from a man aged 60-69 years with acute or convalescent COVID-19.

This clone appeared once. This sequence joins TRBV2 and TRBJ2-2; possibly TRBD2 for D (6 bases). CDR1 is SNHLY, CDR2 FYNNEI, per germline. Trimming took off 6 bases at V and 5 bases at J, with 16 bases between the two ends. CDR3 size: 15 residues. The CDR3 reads CASRKSGTETGELFF. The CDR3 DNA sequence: TGTGCCAGCAGAAAATCCGGGACTGAGACCGGGGAGCTGTTTTTT.

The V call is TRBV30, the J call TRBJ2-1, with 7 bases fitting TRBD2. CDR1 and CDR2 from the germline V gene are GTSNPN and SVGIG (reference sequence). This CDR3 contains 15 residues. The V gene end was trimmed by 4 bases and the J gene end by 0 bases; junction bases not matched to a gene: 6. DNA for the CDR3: TGTGCCTGGACGTGGGGGGGAGGCTCCTACAATGAGCAGTTCTTC. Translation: CAWTWGGGSYNEQFF.

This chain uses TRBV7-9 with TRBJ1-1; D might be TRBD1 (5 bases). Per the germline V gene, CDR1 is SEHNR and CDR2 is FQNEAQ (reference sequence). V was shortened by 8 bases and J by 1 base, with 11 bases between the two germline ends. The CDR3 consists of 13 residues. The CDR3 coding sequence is TGTGCCAGCGGTAGGGGTGGGAACACTGAAGCTTTCTTT. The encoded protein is CASGRGGNTEAFF.

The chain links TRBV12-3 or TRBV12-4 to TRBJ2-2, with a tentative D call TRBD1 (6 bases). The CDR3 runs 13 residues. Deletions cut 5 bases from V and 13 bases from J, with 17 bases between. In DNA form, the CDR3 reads TGTGCCAGCAGTGGCCAACAGGGCATCGGGCTGTTTTTT. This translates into CASSGQQGIGLFF.

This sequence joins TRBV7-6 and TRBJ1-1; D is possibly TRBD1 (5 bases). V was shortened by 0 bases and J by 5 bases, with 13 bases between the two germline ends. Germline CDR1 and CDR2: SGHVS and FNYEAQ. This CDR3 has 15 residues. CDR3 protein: CASSLASGGFTEAFF. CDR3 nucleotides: TGTGCCAGCAGCTTAGCGTCGGGGGGATTTACTGAAGCTTTCTTT. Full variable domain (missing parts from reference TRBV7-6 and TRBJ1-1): GAGVSQSPRYKVTKRGQDVALRCDPISGHVSLYWYRQALGQGPEFLTYFNYEAQQDKSGLPNDRFSAERPEGSISTLTIQRTEQRDSAMYRCASSLASGGFTEAFFGQGTRLTVV.

The CDR3 here is CASQISLSGNTIYF. CDR3 coding DNA: TGTGCCAGCCAGATTTCCCTCTCTGGAAACACCATATATTTT. The chain employs TRBV6-5 and TRBJ1-3; D is unresolved. V lost 8 bases, J lost 0 bases, and 11 bases lay in between. From germline, CDR1 is MNHEY and CDR2 SVGAGI. This CDR3 region has 14 residues.

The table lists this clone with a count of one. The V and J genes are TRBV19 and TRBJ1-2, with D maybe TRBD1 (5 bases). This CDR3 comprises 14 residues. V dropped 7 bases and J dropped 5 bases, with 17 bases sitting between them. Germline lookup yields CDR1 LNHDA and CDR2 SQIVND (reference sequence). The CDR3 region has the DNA TGTGCCAGTACCTCCGCGGGGGTTACTTATGGCTACACCTTC. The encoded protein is CASTSAGVTYGYTF.

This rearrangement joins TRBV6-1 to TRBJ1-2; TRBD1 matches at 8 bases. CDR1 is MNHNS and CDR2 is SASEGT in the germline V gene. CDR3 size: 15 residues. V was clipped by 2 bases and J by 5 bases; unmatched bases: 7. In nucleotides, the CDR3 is TGTGCCAGCAGTGAATTAGAGAGGACAGGGTATGGCTACACCTTC. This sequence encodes CASSELERTGYGYTF.

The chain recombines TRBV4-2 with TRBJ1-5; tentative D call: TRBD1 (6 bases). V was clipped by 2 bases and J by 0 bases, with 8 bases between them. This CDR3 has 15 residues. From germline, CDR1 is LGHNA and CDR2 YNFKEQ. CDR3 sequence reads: CASSQRQDSNQPQHF. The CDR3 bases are TGTGCCAGCAGCCAACGACAGGATAGCAATCAGCCCCAGCATTTT.

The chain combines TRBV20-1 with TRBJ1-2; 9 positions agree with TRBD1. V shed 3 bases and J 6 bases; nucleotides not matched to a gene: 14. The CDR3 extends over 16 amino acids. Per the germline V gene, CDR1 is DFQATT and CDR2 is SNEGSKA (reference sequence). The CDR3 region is CSASIDPGTGRNGYTF. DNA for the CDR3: TGCAGTGCTAGTATAGACCCCGGGACAGGGAGGAATGGCTACACCTTC.

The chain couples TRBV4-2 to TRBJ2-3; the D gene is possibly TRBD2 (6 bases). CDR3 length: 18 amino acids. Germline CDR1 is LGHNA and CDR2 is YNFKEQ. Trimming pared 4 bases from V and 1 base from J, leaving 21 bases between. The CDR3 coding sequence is TGTGCCAGCAGCCTCCCCAAGGGGACTGGGGTCGGCACAGATACGCAGTATTTT. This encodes CASSLPKGTGVGTDTQYF.

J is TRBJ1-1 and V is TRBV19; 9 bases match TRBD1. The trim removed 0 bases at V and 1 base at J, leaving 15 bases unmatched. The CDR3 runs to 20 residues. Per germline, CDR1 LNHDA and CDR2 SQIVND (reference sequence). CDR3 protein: CASSIDLRTGVKVWNTEAFF. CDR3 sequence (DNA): TGTGCCAGTAGTATAGATCTGAGGACAGGGGTAAAGGTATGGAACACTGAAGCTTTCTTT.

Written as DNA, the CDR3 is TGTGCCAGCAGTCAGCGTATAAGAAGCTCTGGGGCCAACGTCCTGACTTTC. Translated, it gives CASSQRIRSSGANVLTF. This rearrangement joins TRBV6-6 to TRBJ2-6, with D unresolved. The CDR3 is made up of 17 amino acids. Germline CDR1 MNHNY, CDR2 SVGAGI (reference sequence). V was pared by 5 bases and J by 0 bases, with 14 bases between.

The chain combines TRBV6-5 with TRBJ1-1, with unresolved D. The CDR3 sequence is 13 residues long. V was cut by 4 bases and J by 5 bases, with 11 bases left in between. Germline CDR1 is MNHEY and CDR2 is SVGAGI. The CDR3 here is CASSLIERTEAFF. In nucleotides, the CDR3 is TGTGCCAGCAGTTTGATTGAACGGACTGAAGCTTTCTTT.

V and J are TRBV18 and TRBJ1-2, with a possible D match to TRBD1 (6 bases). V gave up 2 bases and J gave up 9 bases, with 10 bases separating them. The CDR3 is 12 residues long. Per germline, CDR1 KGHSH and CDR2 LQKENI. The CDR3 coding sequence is TGTGCCAGCTCACCAGACAGGACCAGCTACACCTTC. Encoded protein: CASSPDRTSYTF.

This CDR3 is CASRGGVRAFF. In nucleotides, the CDR3 is TGTGCCAGCAGAGGGGGGGTACGGGCTTTCTTT. The chain combines TRBV6-5 with TRBJ1-1, with D possibly being TRBD1 (6 bases). The CDR3 is 11 residues long. V shed 6 bases and J shed 11 bases, with 13 bases lying between them. Germline-derived CDR1 and CDR2 are MNHEY and SVGAGI.

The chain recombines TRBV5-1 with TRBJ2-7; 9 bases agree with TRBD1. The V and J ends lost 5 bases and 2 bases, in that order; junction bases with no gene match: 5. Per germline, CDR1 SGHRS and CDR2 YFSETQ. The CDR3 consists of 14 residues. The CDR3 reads CASSPGTGPYEQYF. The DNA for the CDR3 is TGCGCCAGCAGTCCCGGGACAGGGCCCTACGAGCAGTACTTC.

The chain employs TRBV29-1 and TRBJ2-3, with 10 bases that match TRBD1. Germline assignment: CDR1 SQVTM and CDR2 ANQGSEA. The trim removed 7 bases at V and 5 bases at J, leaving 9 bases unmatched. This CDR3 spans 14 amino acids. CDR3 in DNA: TGCAGCGCTCTAGACAGGGGGCGTAGAGATACGCAGTATTTT. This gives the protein CSALDRGRRDTQYF.

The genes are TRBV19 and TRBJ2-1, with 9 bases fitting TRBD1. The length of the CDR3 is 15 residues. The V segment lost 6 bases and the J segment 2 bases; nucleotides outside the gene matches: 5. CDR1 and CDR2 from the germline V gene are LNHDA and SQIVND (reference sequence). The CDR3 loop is CASRADRGAYNEQFF. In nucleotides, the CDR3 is TGTGCCAGTAGGGCCGACAGGGGGGCCTACAATGAGCAGTTCTTC.

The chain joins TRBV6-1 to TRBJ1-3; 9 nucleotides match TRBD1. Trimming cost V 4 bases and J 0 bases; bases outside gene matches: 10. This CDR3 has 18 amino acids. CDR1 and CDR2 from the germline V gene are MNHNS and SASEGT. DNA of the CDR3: TGTGCCAGCAGTGGACCGGGACAGGGTGCATTCTCTGGAAACACCATATATTTT. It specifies CASSGPGQGAFSGNTIYF.

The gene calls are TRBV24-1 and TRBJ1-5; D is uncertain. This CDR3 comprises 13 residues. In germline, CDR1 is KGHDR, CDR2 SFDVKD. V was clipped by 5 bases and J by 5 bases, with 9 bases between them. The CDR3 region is CATSASGYQPQHF. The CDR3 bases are TGTGCCACCAGTGCGTCGGGATATCAGCCCCAGCATTTT.

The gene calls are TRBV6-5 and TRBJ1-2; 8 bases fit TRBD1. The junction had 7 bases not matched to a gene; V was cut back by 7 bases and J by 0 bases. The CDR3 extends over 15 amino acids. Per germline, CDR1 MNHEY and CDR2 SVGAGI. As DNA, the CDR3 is TGTGCCAGCAACTTTGGACAGGGCGCTAACTATGGCTACACCTTC. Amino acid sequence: CASNFGQGANYGYTF.

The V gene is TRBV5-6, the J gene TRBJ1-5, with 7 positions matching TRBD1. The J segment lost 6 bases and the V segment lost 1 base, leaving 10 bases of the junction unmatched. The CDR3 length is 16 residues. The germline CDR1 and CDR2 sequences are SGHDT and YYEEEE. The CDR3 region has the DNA TGTGCCAGCAGCTTGCTCCAGCAGGGGGTAGGTCAGCCCCAGCATTTT. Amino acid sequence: CASSLLQQGVGQPQHF.

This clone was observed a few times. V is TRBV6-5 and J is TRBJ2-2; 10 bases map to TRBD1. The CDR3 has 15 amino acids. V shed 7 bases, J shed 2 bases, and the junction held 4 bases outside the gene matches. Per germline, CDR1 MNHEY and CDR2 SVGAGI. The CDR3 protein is CASTATGGNTGELFF. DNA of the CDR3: TGTGCCAGCACCGCGACAGGGGGCAACACCGGGGAGCTGTTTTTT.

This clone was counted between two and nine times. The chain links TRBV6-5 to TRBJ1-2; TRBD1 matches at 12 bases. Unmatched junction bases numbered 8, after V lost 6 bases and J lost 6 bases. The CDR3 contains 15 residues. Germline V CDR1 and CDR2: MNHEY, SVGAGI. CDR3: CASRRTGQGADGYTF. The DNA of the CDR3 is TGTGCCAGCAGACGTACGGGACAGGGGGCGGATGGCTACACCTTC.

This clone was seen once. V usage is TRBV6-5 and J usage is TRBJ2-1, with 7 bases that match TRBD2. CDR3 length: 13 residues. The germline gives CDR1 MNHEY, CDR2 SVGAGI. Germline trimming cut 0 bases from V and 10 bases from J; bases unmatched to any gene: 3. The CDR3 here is CASSYSGRGEQFF. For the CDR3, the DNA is TGTGCCAGCAGTTACTCGGGGCGGGGGGAGCAGTTCTTC.

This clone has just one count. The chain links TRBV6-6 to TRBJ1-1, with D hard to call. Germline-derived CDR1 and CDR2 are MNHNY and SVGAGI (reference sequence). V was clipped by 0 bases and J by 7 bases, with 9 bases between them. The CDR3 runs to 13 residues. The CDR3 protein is CASSYSRAGEAFF. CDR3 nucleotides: TGTGCCAGCAGTTACTCGAGGGCCGGTGAAGCTTTCTTT.

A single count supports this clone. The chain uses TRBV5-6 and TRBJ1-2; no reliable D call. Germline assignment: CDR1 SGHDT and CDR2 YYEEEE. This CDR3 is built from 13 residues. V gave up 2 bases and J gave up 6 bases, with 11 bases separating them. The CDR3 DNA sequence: TGTGCCAGCAGCTTACCGCTATATAATGGCTACACCTTC. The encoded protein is CASSLPLYNGYTF.